What follows describes a single T cell receptor (beta chain). The data were obtained in a study of T cell changes during pregnancy in multiple sclerosis. Clones were sequenced by immunoSEQ multiplex PCR, and TCRdb holds only the in-frame ones, with some missing. The sample holds 50,000 or so clones, roughly 95% seen once. V shed 5 bases and J shed 10 bases, with 15 bases lying between them. Germline CDR1 and CDR2: MNHEY and SMNVEV (reference sequence). The CDR3 has 13 amino acids. The source is a female donor with multiple sclerosis, enrolled in a pregnancy study. The chain employs TRBV27 and TRBJ2-1; the D is unclear. The sequencing used CD8+ T cells from peripheral blood mononuclear cells, collected after pregnancy. CDR3 protein: CASSPSLLREQFF. CDR3 coding DNA: TGTGCCAGCAGTCCCTCCCTCCTAAGAGAGCAGTTCTTC.